The 22 T cell receptor beta chains listed next were all sequenced from one sample in a study of chemoradiotherapy in HPV16-positive cancers. Generated by immunoSEQ multiplex PCR, the TCRdb table keeps only in-frame clones and is missing some. The table lists some 6,200 clones, roughly 73% of them singletons, with approximately 9.9% in the top ten. This material was collected from a patient who underwent chemoradiotherapy. These receptors came from a human donor with HPV-associated anogenital cancer.

The rearrangement joins TRBV6-5 to TRBJ2-6, with D unclear. Germline CDR1 is MNHEY and CDR2 is SVGAGI. The CDR3 covers 15 residues. The germline V and J ends were trimmed by 6 bases and 0 bases, with 9 bases remaining between them. Here the CDR3 DNA reads TGTGCCAGCAGAAAACTGAGCTCTGGGGCCAACGTCCTGACTTTC. Translating it yields CASRKLSSGANVLTF.

The chain has TRBV19 and TRBJ1-4; TRBD1 aligns across 7 bases. Germline trimming cut 7 bases from V and 1 base from J; bases unmatched to any gene: 9. The CDR3 runs 16 residues. Germline V CDR1 and CDR2: LNHDA, SQIVND (reference sequence). Written as DNA, the CDR3 is TGTGCCAGTAAAAACAGGGGTGGAGGAACTAATGAAAAACTGTTTTTT. Residues: CASKNRGGGTNEKLFF. The entire variable domain, with the rest obtained from reference TRBV19 and TRBJ1-4, is as follows: DGGITQSPKYLFRKEGQNVTLSCEQNLNHDAMYWYRQDPGQGLRLIYYSQIVNDFQKGDIAEGYSVSREKKESFPLTVTSAQKNPTAFYLCASKNRGGGTNEKLFFGSGTQLSVL.

The chain carries TRBV5-5 and TRBJ2-7; D possibly corresponds to TRBD1 (6 bases). The CDR3 totals 15 residues. Germline V lookup: CDR1 SGHKS, CDR2 YYEKEE (reference sequence). The V gene lost 4 bases and the J gene lost 2 bases, with 16 bases spanning the gap. DNA of the CDR3: TGTGCCAGCAGCCGAACTCGGACAGCAGCCTACGAGCAGTACTTC. Translation: CASSRTRTAAYEQYF.

As concerns this clone: Other DNA variants within this sample encode the same CDR3. The chain joins TRBV7-2 to TRBJ1-1, with D hard to call. CDR3 length equals 13 residues. Deletions cut 5 bases from V and 1 base from J, with 8 bases between. From germline, CDR1 is SGHTA and CDR2 FQGNSA. This chain's CDR3 is CASSPGRNTEAFF. The CDR3 nucleotides are TGTGCCAGCAGCCCAGGTAGGAACACTGAAGCTTTCTTT.

This chain links TRBV4-2 with TRBJ2-3; 11 bases are shared with TRBD2. Losses at the gene ends were 4 bases for V and 3 bases for J; bases not matched to a gene: 9. The CDR3 spans 17 residues. In germline, CDR1 is LGHNA, CDR2 YNFKEQ. CDR3 sequence: CASSLISGGGGTDTQYF. Here the CDR3 DNA reads TGTGCCAGCAGCCTCATTAGCGGGGGGGGAGGGACAGATACGCAGTATTTT.

The chain links TRBV14 to TRBJ1-1; D is uncertain. The CDR3 runs to 13 residues. V was pared by 4 bases and J by 4 bases, with 10 bases between. Germline V gene lookup returns CDR1 SGHDN and CDR2 FVKESK. CDR3 coding DNA: TGTGCCAGCAGCCCCCTTTCTTTCACTGAAGCTTTCTTT. Its protein is CASSPLSFTEAFF.

The J gene is TRBJ2-7, the V gene TRBV5-5, with 9 positions matching TRBD1. The CDR3 extends over 13 amino acids. J was trimmed by 2 bases and V by 6 bases; bases with no gene match: 3. Germline CDR1 reads SGHKS; CDR2 reads YYEKEE (reference sequence). CDR3 sequence (DNA): TGTGCCAGCAACCGACAGGGGGCCTACGAGCAGTACTTC. It specifies CASNRQGAYEQYF. The full variable domain, in which reference TRBV5-5 and TRBJ2-7 provide the parts outside the CDR3, is DAGVTQSPTHLIKTRGQQVTLRCSPISGHKSVSWYQQVLGQGPQFIFQYYEKEERGRGNFPDRFSARQFPNYSSELNVNALLLGDSALYLCASNRQGAYEQYFGPGTRLTVT.

This chain connects TRBV27 to TRBJ1-2; 10 bases are a match to TRBD1. The CDR3 covers 16 residues. In germline, CDR1 is MNHEY, CDR2 SMNVEV (reference sequence). V lost 5 bases, J lost 3 bases, and 9 bases stayed unmatched. As DNA, the CDR3 is TGTGCCAGCAGTCCCCGACAGGGGGCGACCTACTATGGCTACACCTTC. Translation: CASSPRQGATYYGYTF.

This clone has just a few counts. The chain recombines TRBV4-2 with TRBJ1-2; no definite D call. V lost 1 base and J 5 bases, leaving 14 bases between the germline ends. The germline V gene encodes CDR1 LGHNA and CDR2 YNFKEQ. CDR3 length equals 15 residues. For the CDR3, the DNA is TGTGCCAGCAGCCAAGCCACGAGAACGGGATATGGCTACACCTTC. Translation gives CASSQATRTGYGYTF.

The gene calls are TRBV2 and TRBJ2-1, with D perhaps being TRBD1 or TRBD2 (5 bases each). The germline V gene has CDR1 SNHLY and CDR2 FYNNEI. The CDR3 has 16 residues. The germline V and J ends were trimmed by 4 bases and 0 bases, with 13 bases remaining between them. The CDR3 loop is CASSAGTGSSYNEQFF. The CDR3, as DNA: TGTGCCAGCAGTGCGGGGACGGGGAGCTCCTACAATGAGCAGTTCTTC.

The rearrangement links TRBV28 to TRBJ1-5; perhaps TRBD1 as D (5 bases). Germline V gives CDR1 MDHEN, CDR2 SYDVKM. V was trimmed by 6 bases and J by 7 bases, leaving 13 bases between them. This CDR3 has 13 amino acids. The CDR3 protein is CASRLGVGQPQHF. The CDR3 DNA reads TGTGCCAGCAGGTTAGGGGTTGGACAGCCCCAGCATTTT.

In nucleotides, the CDR3 is TGTGCCAGCAGCTTAGCTTTACGGGGGACATCAAGCTCCTACGAGCAGTACTTC. As protein: CASSLALRGTSSSYEQYF. V and J are TRBV7-2 and TRBJ2-7; D might be TRBD1 or TRBD2, each matching 6 bases. Per germline, CDR1 SGHTA and CDR2 FQGNSA. Trimming left V 0 bases short and J 0 bases short, with 18 bases between. The CDR3 totals 18 residues.

This clone was seen only a few times. The V and J genes are TRBV27 and TRBJ1-2; 8 bases are a match to TRBD1. The CDR3 runs 15 residues. V shed 7 bases, J shed 8 bases, and the junction held 15 bases outside the gene matches. Germline lookup yields CDR1 MNHEY and CDR2 SMNVEV (reference sequence). The CDR3 region has the DNA TGTGCCAGCACAAGGACAGGGAGTGGATTGGGGGGCTACACCTTC. Translated: CASTRTGSGLGGYTF.

The chain carries TRBV7-9 and TRBJ2-7; the D gene is possibly TRBD2 (5 bases). CDR1 is SEHNR, CDR2 FQNEAQ, per germline (reference sequence). The CDR3 has 14 amino acids. Trimming pared 8 bases from V and 3 bases from J, leaving 17 bases between. The CDR3 DNA reads TGTGCCAGCCGACACGAGAGGGATAGCTACGAGCAGTACTTC. Amino acids: CASRHERDSYEQYF.

The gene calls are TRBV19 and TRBJ1-1; D unclear. The V gene lost 10 bases and the J gene lost 1 base, with 13 bases spanning the gap. Germline CDR1 is LNHDA and CDR2 is SQIVND (reference sequence). The CDR3 extends over 13 amino acids. This CDR3 reads CATKSYGNTEAFF. CDR3 DNA sequence: TGTGCCACTAAAAGTTATGGGAACACTGAAGCTTTCTTT.

The V and J genes are TRBV6-5 and TRBJ1-2; D remains unclear. The V end lost 4 bases, the J end lost 5 bases, and 5 bases lay between the germline ends. Germline V gene sequence: CDR1 MNHEY, CDR2 SVGAGI. There are 11 residues in the CDR3. The CDR3 bases are TGTGCCAGCAGTTCCCTATATGGCTACACCTTC. Its translation: CASSSLYGYTF.

The V and J genes are TRBV28 and TRBJ1-5; D not certain. Germline V lookup: CDR1 MDHEN, CDR2 SYDVKM. With 5 bases removed from V and 1 base from J, the gap between germline ends came to 12 bases. The length of the CDR3 is 15 residues. In nucleotides, the CDR3 is TGTGCCAGCAGTCCCGACGGACCCAGCAATCAGCCCCAGCATTTT. Its translation is CASSPDGPSNQPQHF.

The V gene is TRBV2, the J gene TRBJ2-5; 7 bases are a match to TRBD1. Trimming at V came to 8 bases and at J to 1 base, leaving 7 bases not matched to a gene. Germline CDR1 and CDR2: SNHLY and FYNNEI. This CDR3 region has 14 residues. CDR3 loop: CASLLRGPQETQYF. For the CDR3, the DNA is TGTGCCAGCCTTCTTAGGGGGCCCCAAGAGACCCAGTACTTC.

This rearrangement joins TRBV18 to TRBJ2-3, with no clear D. V lost 2 bases to trimming and J lost 6 bases, with 3 bases between them. The CDR3 totals 11 residues. The V gene's germline CDR1 is KGHSH and CDR2 LQKENI. CDR3 residues: CASSPSDTQYF. The CDR3, as DNA: TGTGCCAGCTCACCATCGGATACGCAGTATTTT.

This chain connects TRBV5-6 to TRBJ1-1, with unresolved D. Trimming pared 4 bases from V and 1 base from J, leaving 17 bases between. Per germline, CDR1 SGHDT and CDR2 YYEEEE. The CDR3 runs to 16 residues. The CDR3 protein is CASSVHRSGGNTEAFF. The CDR3 DNA reads as TGTGCCAGCAGCGTTCACCGAAGCGGCGGGAACACTGAAGCTTTCTTT.

The chain has TRBV28 and TRBJ1-1, with D unresolved. CDR1 and CDR2 from the germline V gene are MDHEN and SYDVKM. The CDR3 contains 13 residues. Trimming removed 5 bases from V and 6 bases from J, with 13 bases in between. The CDR3 DNA reads TGTGCCAGCAGTAGAATGGGTAGGTCTGAAGCTTTCTTT. Amino acid sequence: CASSRMGRSEAFF.

The V call is TRBV7-9, the J call TRBJ1-1; D ambiguous. Germline CDR1 reads SEHNR; CDR2 reads FQNEAQ (reference sequence). This CDR3 comprises 15 residues. V lost 5 bases and J lost 1, with 14 bases in between. CDR3 amino acids: CASSPDLSTNTEAFF. The DNA for the CDR3 is TGTGCCAGCAGCCCCGATCTCAGCACGAACACTGAAGCTTTCTTT.